Listed below are T cell receptor beta chains from one sample, sequenced in a study of OX40 agonist ivuxolimab in advanced cancers. TCRdb's copy holds only in-frame clones and misses some; the assay was immunoSEQ multiplex PCR. The data hold around 37,000 clones, with more than 80% observed a single time. The specimen was CD4+ or CD8+ T cells sorted from blood, collected in a trial of the OX40 agonist ivuxolimab. The receptors here all came from an adult with an advanced solid tumor such as melanoma, head and neck, liver or kidney cancer. Both conserved end residues are part of each CDR3. Fields, in order: J gene, clone size, D gene, V gene, CDR3 protein, CDR3 DNA. A D gene is named only where the DNA matches it firmly. The size field is filled for only some rows; it gives once, few, many or a size class.

>TRBJ1-2|-|-|TRBV28
CASARTNYGYTF
TGTGCCAGCGCCAGGACTAACTATGGCTACACCTTC
>TRBJ1-2|-|-|TRBV28
CASSVIQGGEYGYTF
TGTGCCAGCAGTGTGATCCAAGGAGGGGAGTATGGCTACACCTTC
>TRBJ1-5|-|-|TRBV7-9
CASSDSDQPQHF
TGTGCCAGCAGCGACTCGGATCAGCCCCAGCATTTT
>TRBJ2-5|-|TRBD1|TRBV11-3
CASSLGDRASQETQYF
TGTGCCAGCAGCTTAGGGGACAGGGCATCTCAAGAGACCCAGTACTTC
>TRBJ1-5|-|-|TRBV10-3
CAISEGGQPQHF
TGTGCCATCAGCGAGGGCGGTCAGCCCCAGCATTTT
>TRBJ1-1|-|-|TRBV15
CATSRVPAGRNTEAFF
TGTGCCACCAGCAGAGTCCCGGCAGGGCGCAACACTGAAGCTTTCTTT
>TRBJ2-7|-|-|TRBV27
CASGFPGSSYEQYF
TGTGCCAGCGGATTCCCCGGGAGCTCCTACGAGCAGTACTTC
>TRBJ2-5|-|-|TRBV25-1
CASSVYETQYF
TGTGCCAGCAGTGTTTACGAGACCCAGTACTTC
>TRBJ1-5|once|-|TRBV4-1
CASSQDEGRFGGQPQHF
TGCGCCAGCAGCCAAGATGAGGGGCGCTTTGGAGGGCAGCCCCAGCATTTT
>TRBJ2-1|-|-|TRBV9
CASSVENRENEQFF
TGTGCCAGCAGCGTAGAGAATCGGGAAAATGAGCAGTTCTTC
>TRBJ1-3|-|-|TRBV28
CASSLYRQGDGNTIYF
TGTGCCAGCAGTTTATATCGGCAAGGGGACGGAAACACCATATATTTT
>TRBJ2-1|-|-|TRBV4-2
CASSQDVGGEQFF
TGTGCCAGCAGCCAAGATGTCGGCGGTGAGCAGTTCTTC
>TRBJ1-2|-|-|TRBV28
CASSLSGYGYTF
TGTGCCAGCAGTTTATCGGGATATGGCTACACCTTC
>TRBJ2-2|-|TRBD2|TRBV7-3
CASSLRNSGGTGELFF
TGTGCCAGCAGCTTACGGAATAGCGGGGGCACCGGGGAGCTGTTTTTT
>TRBJ1-3|few|-|TRBV7-2
CASSLLGGSTGNTIYF
TGTGCCAGCAGCTTACTCGGGGGTAGTACTGGAAACACCATATATTTT
>TRBJ2-1|-|-|TRBV11-2
CASRRPGRQDNEQFF
TGTGCCAGCAGACGTCCGGGACGGCAAGACAATGAGCAGTTCTTC
>TRBJ2-3|-|TRBD2|TRBV10-3
CAISDQAGVDTDTQYF
TGTGCCATCAGTGACCAAGCGGGAGTTGACACAGATACGCAGTATTTT
>TRBJ2-6|-|TRBD1|TRBV7-9
CASSRQADRGTF
TGTGCCAGCAGCCGACAGGCGGACAGGGGTACTTTC
>TRBJ1-2|-|-|TRBV11-2
CASSFRRGGSYGYTF
TGTGCCAGCAGCTTCCGCCGGGGAGGGAGCTATGGCTACACCTTC
>TRBJ1-2|-|TRBD1|TRBV19
CASSFTTGTLYGYTF
TGTGCCAGTAGTTTCACGACAGGGACACTCTATGGCTACACCTTC
>TRBJ1-2|-|-|TRBV30
CAWSVEANYGYTF
TGTGCCTGGAGTGTTGAGGCAAACTATGGCTACACCTTC
>TRBJ1-3|once|-|TRBV10-3
CAISRRRGLGNTIYF
TGTGCCATCAGTCGCCGGCGGGGGCTAGGAAACACCATATATTTT
>TRBJ2-7|-|TRBD1|TRBV5-1
CASSLAPDRIAHEQYF
TGCGCCAGCAGCTTGGCGCCGGACAGGATCGCCCACGAGCAGTACTTC
>TRBJ2-7|-|-|TRBV28
CASSVSYEQYF
TGTGCCAGCAGTGTATCCTACGAGCAGTACTTC
>TRBJ2-5|-|-|TRBV9
CASSVGGNDQETQYF
TGTGCCAGCAGCGTAGGCGGGAACGATCAAGAGACCCAGTACTTC
>TRBJ2-1|-|-|TRBV6-5
CASRRPDRYNEQFF
TGTGCCAGCAGACGCCCAGACAGGTACAATGAGCAGTTCTTC
>TRBJ1-4|once|TRBD1|TRBV11-2
CASSFGQGFSEKLFF
TGTGCCAGCAGCTTCGGACAGGGCTTTTCTGAAAAACTGTTTTTT
>TRBJ2-7|-|TRBD1|TRBV7-9
CASSLDRGYEQYF
TGTGCCAGCAGCTTGGACAGGGGCTACGAGCAGTACTTC
>TRBJ1-2|-|TRBD1|TRBV5-4
CASSLPDRGWYGYTF
TGTGCCAGCAGCTTGCCGGACAGGGGATGGTATGGCTACACCTTC
>TRBJ1-1|-|-|TRBV21-1
CASSRARGGNTEAFF
TGTGCCAGCAGCAGGGCCAGGGGTGGGAACACTGAAGCTTTCTTT
>TRBJ1-1|-|TRBD1|TRBV30
CAWSADRDTEAFF
TGTGCCTGGAGTGCGGACAGGGACACTGAAGCTTTCTTT
>TRBJ2-5|-|-|TRBV11-2
CASSLGETQYF
TGTGCCAGCAGCTTGGGGGAGACCCAGTACTTC
>TRBJ2-7|once|TRBD1|TRBV7-9
CASSFDRVKYEQYF
TGTGCCAGCAGCTTCGACAGGGTAAAGTACGAGCAGTACTTC
>TRBJ1-1|-|-|TRBV6-1
CASRDTMGGIQKAFF
TGTGCCAGCAGGGACACGATGGGGGGGATTCAGAAAGCTTTCTTT
>TRBJ2-6|-|-|TRBV5-1
CASSLFIRSGANVLTF
TGCGCCAGCAGCTTGTTCATACGGTCTGGGGCCAACGTCCTGACTTTC
>TRBJ1-1|-|-|TRBV30
CAWKVRRVNTEAFF
TGTGCCTGGAAGGTCCGCAGGGTGAACACTGAAGCTTTCTTT
>TRBJ1-6|few|-|TRBV14
CASSQVENSPLHF
TGTGCCAGCAGCCAAGTGGAGAATTCACCCCTCCACTTT
>TRBJ1-5|few|TRBD1|TRBV27
CASSQLPGQFNQPQHF
TGTGCCAGCAGTCAACTACCGGGACAGTTCAATCAGCCCCAGCATTTT
>TRBJ1-2|-|-|TRBV9
CASSPSGGPYGYTF
TGTGCCAGCAGCCCTAGTGGAGGGCCGTATGGCTACACCTTC
>TRBJ2-7|-|TRBD2|TRBV29-1
CSVGTSGNYEQYF
TGCAGCGTAGGGACTAGCGGGAACTACGAGCAGTACTTC
>TRBJ2-7|medium-sized|-|TRBV11-2
CASSLTGYEQYF
TGTGCCAGCAGCTTGACGGGTTACGAGCAGTACTTC
>TRBJ2-1|-|TRBD2|TRBV27
CASSLRTSVEQFF
TGTGCCAGCAGTTTACGGACTAGCGTTGAGCAGTTCTTC
>TRBJ1-3|-|-|TRBV27
CASSLGRGQGNTIYF
TGTGCCAGCAGTTTGGGCAGGGGACAAGGAAACACCATATATTTT
>TRBJ2-2|few|-|TRBV4-1
CASSLYRDGTGELFF
TGCGCCAGCAGCCTCTACAGGGATGGCACCGGGGAGCTGTTTTTT